One T cell receptor beta chain is described in this entry. As processed by the authors: Amplification with reference gene primers provided the estimates of nucleated cell counts. Some clones are missing from TCRdb's copy, which holds only in-frame ones; the method was immunoSEQ multiplex PCR. D and trimming come from the DNA, and the V and J calls and clone size come from that table. The profile covers about 130,000 clones, with roughly 72% appearing a single time and less than 14% taken by the ten largest. This entry belongs to a study of blood T cell repertoires in COVID-19. The sample was peripheral blood. The sequence derives from a human donor in a cohort sampled during active COVID-19.

The CDR3 region has the DNA TGTGCCAGCAGTTTATCGGGGAACACTGAAGCTTTCTTT. Translating it yields CASSLSGNTEAFF. The V and J genes are TRBV12-3 or TRBV12-4 and TRBJ1-1; no reliable D call. V lost 2 bases, J lost 1 base, and 5 bases lay in between. The CDR3 loop spans 13 amino acids.